The 22 T cell receptor beta chains below were found in one sample sequenced in a study of cytomegalovirus exposure and HLA in healthy donors. Amplification used 60 Vbeta primers and 13 Jbeta primers. The data were produced by immunoSEQ multiplex PCR, yet TCRdb's version contains in-frame clones alone and is incomplete. The sample's table shows roughly 120,000 clones. The sample taken for sequencing was PBMCs. The receptors come from a man aged 25-45 years in good health and CMV-seronegative.

The gene calls are TRBV4-1 and TRBJ2-3, with D perhaps TRBD1 (5 bases). The CDR3 spans 17 residues. Trimming stripped 1 base from V and 1 base from J, with 15 bases between. From germline, CDR1 is MGHRA and CDR2 YSYEKL. The CDR3 region is CASSQANSQGRTDTQYF. Here the CDR3 DNA reads TGCGCCAGCAGCCAAGCGAATTCGCAGGGTCGCACAGATACGCAGTATTTT.

This rearrangement joins TRBV23-1 to TRBJ2-7, with TRBD1 as a possible D gene (6 bases). TRBV23-1 belongs to the ORF category, with a function that is uncertain. The CDR3 has 14 amino acids. The V and J ends lost 6 bases and 2 bases respectively, with 14 bases between them. The CDR3 DNA reads TGCGCCAGCAGCCCTAACAGGGCCCCCTACGAGCAGTACTTC. Protein: CASSPNRAPYEQYF.

The chain recombines TRBV6-1 with TRBJ2-7; no clear D gene. The CDR3 is made up of 13 amino acids. Germline V gene sequence: CDR1 MNHNS, CDR2 SASEGT. The germline V and J ends were trimmed by 0 bases and 7 bases, with 10 bases remaining between them. The CDR3 nucleotides read TGTGCCAGCAGTGAAGCACCCCCCGAGGAGCAGTACTTC. Translated, it gives CASSEAPPEEQYF.

The V call is TRBV5-6, the J call TRBJ1-2, with D unclear. There are 13 residues in the CDR3. With 0 bases removed from V and 8 bases from J, the gap between germline ends came to 11 bases. Germline CDR1 and CDR2: SGHDT and YYEEEE. For the CDR3, the DNA is TGTGCCAGCAGCTTGGAATTCCCGTCGGGCTACACCTTC. Amino acid sequence: CASSLEFPSGYTF.

The rearrangement links TRBV7-9 to TRBJ1-2; D gene uncertain. Trimming removed 0 bases from V and 8 bases from J, with 10 bases in between. The germline gives CDR1 SEHNR, CDR2 FQNEAQ (reference sequence). This CDR3 is 13 amino acids long. The DNA for the CDR3 is TGTGCCAGCAGCTTAGCCCATGGTCGGGGCTACACCTTC. It is translated as CASSLAHGRGYTF.

The chain combines TRBV5-8 with TRBJ2-3; 11 nucleotides match TRBD2. The germline V gene has CDR1 SGHTS and CDR2 YDEGEE. The CDR3 runs 16 residues. The junction had 7 bases not matched to a gene; V was cut back by 2 bases and J by 5 bases. CDR3 sequence (DNA): TGTGCCAGCAGCTTTAGCGGGAGGGCCCCGCTAGATACGCAGTATTTT. Its translation is CASSFSGRAPLDTQYF.

The V call is TRBV6-1, the J call TRBJ2-3, with TRBD2 as a possible D gene (6 bases). The germline CDR1 and CDR2 sequences are MNHNS and SASEGT. V lost 1 base and J 4 bases, leaving 12 bases between the germline ends. This CDR3 has 15 residues. The CDR3: CASSEVVGEADTQYF. In DNA, the CDR3 is TGTGCCAGCAGTGAAGTAGTGGGGGAGGCAGATACGCAGTATTTT.

The genes are TRBV28 and TRBJ1-6; 7 nucleotides align to TRBD1. The junction had 8 bases not matched to a gene; V was cut back by 1 base and J by 8 bases. Germline loops: CDR1 MDHEN, CDR2 SYDVKM. There are 16 residues in the CDR3. CDR3 coding DNA: TGTGCCAGCAGTTTATTTAGGGGGCGCGGAGATTCACCCCTCCACTTT. Its protein is CASSLFRGRGDSPLHF.

This chain connects TRBV10-3 to TRBJ1-1, with 8 nucleotides matching TRBD1. Germline lookup yields CDR1 ENHRY and CDR2 SYGVKD. CDR3 length equals 16 residues. V lost 2 bases and J lost 1; bases outside the gene matches: 6. The DNA for the CDR3 is TGTGCCATCAGTGAGCCCTCCGGGACAGGGAACACTGAAGCTTTCTTT. Its translation: CAISEPSGTGNTEAFF.

The rearrangement uses TRBV2 and TRBJ2-7; D is ambiguous. CDR3 length: 14 amino acids. The V end lost 3 bases, the J end lost 6 bases, and 15 bases lay between the germline ends. Per the germline V gene, CDR1 is SNHLY and CDR2 is FYNNEI. In nucleotides, the CDR3 is TGTGCCAGCAGTGATGGTCCCTGGGCCGCCGAGCAGTACTTC. Its protein product is CASSDGPWAAEQYF.

The J gene is TRBJ1-6, the V gene TRBV9, with D tentatively TRBD1 (6 bases). The V and J ends lost 0 bases and 8 bases respectively, with 9 bases between them. Germline lookup yields CDR1 SGDLS and CDR2 YYNGEE. This CDR3 is built from 14 residues. The CDR3 nucleotides read TGTGCCAGCAGCGTAGCGGACAGTCATTCACCCCTCCACTTT. Amino acid sequence: CASSVADSHSPLHF.

The chain carries TRBV15 and TRBJ2-7; D ambiguous. V shed 7 bases and J shed 3 bases, with 13 bases lying between them. CDR3 length: 13 amino acids. CDR1 LNHNV and CDR2 YYDKDF come from the germline V gene (reference sequence). The CDR3 bases are TGTGCCACCAAAAATCGCTACGACTACGAGCAGTACTTC. This codes for CATKNRYDYEQYF. Full variable domain (remainder filled in from reference TRBV15 and TRBJ2-7): DAMVIQNPRYQVTQFGKPVTLSCSQTLNHNVMYWYQQKSSQAPKLLFHYYDKDFNNEADTPDNFQSRRPNTSFCFLDIRSPGLGDTAMYLCATKNRYDYEQYFGPGTRLTVT.

The genes are TRBV28 and TRBJ1-1, with D unclear. This CDR3 contains 11 residues. Deletions cut 2 bases from V and 7 bases from J, with 5 bases between. The germline V gene has CDR1 MDHEN and CDR2 SYDVKM. The CDR3: CASSLRGEAFF. In DNA form, the CDR3 reads TGTGCCAGCAGTTTACGCGGTGAAGCTTTCTTT.

The rearrangement uses TRBV7-9 and TRBJ2-1; 10 bases map to TRBD2. Germline V lookup: CDR1 SEHNR, CDR2 FQNEAQ (reference sequence). V shed 2 bases and J 10 bases; nucleotides not matched to a gene: 11. The CDR3 sequence is 16 residues long. The DNA of the CDR3 is TGTGCCAGCAGCTTATCACGGGTAGCGGGAGGAGTAGAGCAGTTCTTC. Encoded protein: CASSLSRVAGGVEQFF.

The gene calls are TRBV9 and TRBJ2-2, with TRBD2 identical over 7 bases. Germline V gene sequence: CDR1 SGDLS, CDR2 YYNGEE. The CDR3 is 15 amino acids. V lost 6 bases to trimming and J lost 5 bases; unmatched junction nucleotides: 10. The CDR3 spells CASNPAGRLTGELFF. CDR3 nucleotides: TGTGCCAGCAATCCAGCGGGGAGACTAACCGGGGAGCTGTTTTTT.

V is TRBV5-6 and J is TRBJ2-1; no definite D call. The V gene lost 2 bases and the J gene lost 10 bases, with 19 bases spanning the gap. Germline CDR1 SGHDT, CDR2 YYEEEE. The length of the CDR3 is 15 residues. The CDR3 loop is CASSFDSEFGREQFF. Here the CDR3 DNA reads TGTGCCAGCAGCTTCGACTCCGAGTTTGGTCGGGAGCAGTTCTTC.

The chain joins TRBV30 to TRBJ2-2, with D tentatively TRBD2 (5 bases). The CDR3 is made up of 13 amino acids. Trimming pared 3 bases from V and 5 bases from J, leaving 10 bases between. The germline gives CDR1 GTSNPN, CDR2 SVGIG (reference sequence). As DNA, the CDR3 is TGTGCCTGGAGGCTTGGGGAGACCGGGGAGCTGTTTTTT. Its translation is CAWRLGETGELFF.

This rearrangement joins TRBV6-5 to TRBJ2-1; maybe TRBD2 (6 bases). This CDR3 is 16 amino acids long. V was cut by 0 bases and J by 7 bases, with 16 bases left in between. CDR1 is MNHEY, CDR2 SVGAGI, per germline. CDR3: CASSYSLEGLGNEQFF. DNA for the CDR3: TGTGCCAGCAGTTACTCCTTGGAGGGCCTAGGGAATGAGCAGTTCTTC.

The CDR3 protein is CASSPGGRGRGIDTQYF. CDR3 nucleotides: TGTGCCAGCAGTCCTGGTGGCAGGGGGAGAGGGATTGATACGCAGTATTTT. This chain uses TRBV28 with TRBJ2-3; 7 nucleotides align to TRBD1. Germline loops: CDR1 MDHEN, CDR2 SYDVKM. V dropped 5 bases and J dropped 6; count of bases not matched to a gene: 17. The CDR3 is 17 residues long.

The rearrangement uses TRBV4-1 and TRBJ1-1; D unresolved. CDR1 and CDR2 (germline): MGHRA, YSYEKL. V was trimmed by 3 bases and J by 7 bases, leaving 24 bases between them. The CDR3 is 17 amino acids. CDR3 in amino acids: CASSHPARGRVLLEAFF. DNA of the CDR3: TGCGCCAGCAGCCATCCCGCCCGGGGAAGGGTTCTACTTGAAGCTTTCTTT.

The J gene is TRBJ1-2, the V gene TRBV30, with D perhaps TRBD1 (5 bases). Germline V gene sequence: CDR1 GTSNPN, CDR2 SVGIG (reference sequence). Trimming took 4 bases from V and 5 from J, leaving 11 bases between them. CDR3 length equals 12 residues. In nucleotides, the CDR3 is TGTGCCTGGACCCCGGGGGGGTATGGCTACACCTTC. Encoded protein: CAWTPGGYGYTF.

The chain couples TRBV28 to TRBJ1-4; possibly TRBD1 for D (6 bases). The CDR3 is 13 residues long. Germline lookup yields CDR1 MDHEN and CDR2 SYDVKM. Trimming stripped 8 bases from V and 8 bases from J, with 15 bases between. As DNA, the CDR3 is TGTGCCAGCCACAGGGAGAGTAGCGAAAAACTGTTTTTT. Protein sequence: CASHRESSEKLFF. Full variable domain (rest looked up from reference TRBV28 and TRBJ1-4): DVKVTQSSRYLVKRTGEKVFLECVQDMDHENMFWYRQDPGLGLRLIYFSYDVKMKEKGDIPEGYSVSREKKERFSLILESASTNQTSMYLCASHRESSEKLFFGSGTQLSVL.